Following are 31 T cell receptor beta chains from one sample sequenced in a study of blood T cells in healthy people across ages. A sample-barcoded 5' primer and a J-beta primer mix were used in a second PCR of roughly 7 to 11 cycles. TCRdb reprocessed the 5' RACE reads with MiXCR, giving one entry per CDR3 protein. This table holds around 1,100,000 distinct CDR3 sequences, 35% to 40% found once. Material: blood. Source of these receptors: a man younger than 35 in good health.

This clonotype has a single count. This rearrangement joins TRBV6-2 or TRBV6-3 to TRBJ2-1; the match to TRBD2 covers 7 bases. The J call may be incorrect, as the DNA end agrees better with TRBJ2-7. The CDR3 totals 16 residues. In germline, CDR1 is MNHEY, CDR2 SVGEGT. CDR3 protein: CASTDRRGSSYNEQYF. The CDR3 bases are TGTGCCAGCACCGACCGGCGCGGGAGTTCCTACAATGAGCAGTACTTC.

The J gene is TRBJ1-6, the V gene TRBV21-1; no DNA check was done on the table's D call, TRBD1. TRBV21-1 is reported as a pseudogene. This CDR3 is built from 17 residues. This CDR3 is CASNQLDRDRHNSPLHF. The CDR3 nucleotides are TGTGCCAGCAACCAACTGGACAGGGATCGACATAATTCACCCCTCCACTTT.

This clonotype was counted a single time. This clone may be a read error of a much larger clone one base away. V gene TRBV20-1 combines with J gene TRBJ1-2, with 7 nucleotides matching TRBD1. The CDR3 sequence is 13 residues long. Germline trimming cut 5 bases from V and 6 bases from J; bases unmatched to any gene: 9. Germline CDR1 reads DFQATT; CDR2 reads SNEGSKA (reference sequence). The CDR3 loop reads CSAARSGTDGYTF. In DNA, the CDR3 is TGCAGTGCTGCAAGGAGTGGGACAGATGGCTACACCTTC.

This clonotype was found a few times. This chain uses TRBV4-1 with TRBJ1-3, with D uncertain. CDR1 and CDR2 (germline): MGHRA, YSYEKL. The CDR3 sequence is 17 residues long. V gave up 0 bases and J gave up 1 base, with 13 bases separating them. CDR3 protein: CASSQDIGGSSGNTIYF. CDR3 nucleotides: TGCGCCAGCAGCCAAGACATCGGAGGGTCGTCTGGAAACACCATATATTTT.

The CDR3 DNA is TGCGCCAGCAGCTTGGAAACCTACACCGGGGAGCTGTTTTTT. Protein: CASSLETYTGELFF. The genes are TRBV5-1 and TRBJ2-2; D call uncertain. The V end lost 0 bases, the J end lost 3 bases, and 6 bases lay between the germline ends. Germline loops: CDR1 SGHRS, CDR2 YFSETQ. This CDR3 has 14 amino acids. Complete variable domain (other parts from reference TRBV5-1 and TRBJ2-2): KAGVTQTPRYLIKTRGQQVTLSCSPISGHRSVSWYQQTPGQGLQFLFEYFSETQRNKGNFPGRFSGRQFSNSRSEMNVSTLELGDSALYLCASSLETYTGELFFGEGSRLTVL.

The V gene is TRBV2, the J gene TRBJ1-5, with D tentatively TRBD1 (6 bases). Germline CDR1 reads SNHLY; CDR2 reads FYNNEI. This CDR3 contains 20 residues. V dropped 5 bases and J dropped 2 bases, with 28 bases sitting between them. Here the CDR3 DNA reads TGTGCCAGCAGTTCTCTTAAGACAGGCTCCCCTGTTTATGGCAATCAGCCCCAGCATTTT. As protein: CASSSLKTGSPVYGNQPQHF.

This clonotype was seen a handful of times. The genes are TRBV25-1 and TRBJ2-5; D is possibly TRBD2 (6 bases). There are 15 residues in the CDR3. V dropped 1 base and J dropped 3 bases, with 12 bases sitting between them. The germline CDR1 and CDR2 sequences are MGHDK and SYGVNS. CDR3 in amino acids: CASSELPGGEETQYF. In DNA, the CDR3 is TGTGCCAGCAGTGAATTGCCAGGAGGGGAAGAGACCCAGTACTTC.

V gene TRBV7-2 combines with J gene TRBJ2-4; 7 bases fit TRBD2. Germline V gene data show CDR1 as SGHTA and CDR2 as FQGNSA. V was pared by 4 bases and J by 9 bases, with 6 bases of the junction left unmatched. The CDR3 has 13 amino acids. The CDR3 spells CASSSSGKVIQYF. Here the CDR3 DNA reads TGTGCCAGCAGCTCAAGCGGGAAAGTCATTCAGTACTTC.

Comment on this clonotype: At one boundary the junction diverges from the germline segment, which might be a read error. The genes are TRBV7-9 and TRBJ1-1, with D tentatively TRBD1 (5 bases). Germline V gene sequence: CDR1 SEHNR, CDR2 FQNEAQ (reference sequence). This CDR3 is built from 16 residues. CDR3 amino acids: CASSYYRTAQNTEVFF. The CDR3 DNA reads TGTGCCAGCAGCTATTACAGGACGGCCCAGAACACTGAAGTTTTCTTT.

The rearrangement uses TRBV6-5 and TRBJ1-4; the match to TRBD1 covers 11 bases. Germline loops: CDR1 MNHEY, CDR2 SVGAGI. V gave up 5 bases and J gave up 1 base; unmatched junction bases: 3. This CDR3 is built from 16 residues. This CDR3 reads CASSPGQGVTNEKLFF. DNA of the CDR3: TGTGCCAGCAGTCCGGGACAGGGGGTAACTAATGAAAAACTGTTTTTT.

CDR3 in amino acids: CSVDSGLELNEQFF. The CDR3 DNA is TGCAGCGTTGATTCGGGACTAGAGCTCAATGAGCAGTTCTTC. The chain has TRBV29-1 and TRBJ2-1; TRBD2 matches 8 bases. V trimming: 3 bases; J trimming: 6 bases; junction bases outside the gene matches: 7. The CDR3 is 14 amino acids. Germline V gives CDR1 SQVTM, CDR2 ANQGSEA.

This clonotype occurred a few times. The rearrangement joins TRBV7-9 to TRBJ1-1; no clear D. CDR3 length equals 11 residues. Germline CDR1 SEHNR, CDR2 FQNEAQ (reference sequence). The V end was cut by 5 bases, the J end by 10 bases, with 11 bases between. The CDR3 nucleotides read TGTGCCAGCAGCCCCAGAGAGGGAGCTTTCTTT. The encoded protein is CASSPREGAFF.

This sequence joins TRBV29-1 and TRBJ1-2, with D perhaps TRBD1 (5 bases). The CDR3 extends over 13 amino acids. Germline assignment: CDR1 SQVTM and CDR2 ANQGSEA. V lost 1 base to trimming and J lost 6 bases, with 12 bases between them. The CDR3 coding sequence is TGCAGCGTTGAAGTAGGATGGGGGAATGGCTACACCTTC. Translating it yields CSVEVGWGNGYTF.

The chain employs TRBV3-1 and TRBJ1-2, with D unclear. CDR3 length: 13 amino acids. V was cut by 6 bases and J by 0 bases, with 8 bases left in between. The V gene's germline CDR1 is LGHDT and CDR2 YNNKEL (reference sequence). In nucleotides, the CDR3 is TGTGCCAGCAGGCACCGTGCTAACTATGGCTACACCTTC. Amino acids: CASRHRANYGYTF.

Concerning this clonotype: Germline is not matched at one junction end, which may reflect a read error. The rearrangement uses TRBV7-7 and TRBJ2-3; 7 bases are a match to TRBD1. This CDR3 comprises 14 residues. The germline V gene encodes CDR1 SSHAT and CDR2 FNYEAQ (reference sequence). This CDR3 is CASSVGTASDTQYF. In nucleotides, the CDR3 is TGTGCTAGCAGCGTAGGGACAGCCTCAGATACGCAGTATTTT.

This chain joins TRBV6-1 and TRBJ1-1; 9 bases fit TRBD1. J was trimmed by 0 bases and V by 6 bases; bases with no gene match: 5. Germline V lookup: CDR1 MNHNS, CDR2 SASEGT. The CDR3 extends over 15 amino acids. This CDR3 is CASRDRGRVNTEAFF. The CDR3 DNA is TGTGCCAGCAGGGACAGGGGCCGGGTGAACACTGAAGCTTTCTTT.

The rearrangement links TRBV7-2 to TRBJ1-5; no reliable D call. There are 17 residues in the CDR3. V shed 5 bases and J shed 0 bases, with 17 bases lying between them. The V gene's germline CDR1 is SGHTA and CDR2 FQGNSA. CDR3: CASSPLIRGNSNQPQHF. CDR3 sequence (DNA): TGTGCCAGCAGCCCCCTGATTAGAGGGAATAGCAATCAGCCCCAGCATTTT.

The chain is built from TRBV19 and TRBJ2-1, with D perhaps given as TRBD1 or TRBD2 (5 bases each). CDR3 size: 15 residues. The germline gives CDR1 LNHDA, CDR2 SQIVND (reference sequence). The V end lost 8 bases, the J end lost 6 bases, and 20 bases lay between the germline ends. The DNA of the CDR3 is TGTGCCAGTCAACAGCCGGGACGGAGGTCCAATGAGCAGTTCTTC. This sequence encodes CASQQPGRRSNEQFF. Looking up the rest from reference TRBV19 and TRBJ2-1 gives the full variable domain: DGGITQSPKYLFRKEGQNVTLSCEQNLNHDAMYWYRQDPGQGLRLIYYSQIVNDFQKGDIAEGYSVSREKKESFPLTVTSAQKNPTAFYLCASQQPGRRSNEQFFGPGTRLTVL.

This chain links TRBV5-5 with TRBJ2-5, with TRBD1 identical over 9 bases. Germline CDR1 and CDR2: SGHKS and YYEKEE (reference sequence). The CDR3 contains 17 residues. The J segment lost 5 bases and the V segment lost 1 base, leaving 12 bases of the junction unmatched. DNA for the CDR3: TGTGCCAGCAGCTTGTTCCCCGGGACAGGGACATTGGAGACCCAGTACTTC. Translating it yields CASSLFPGTGTLETQYF.

Points on this clonotype: Its ends do not fully match the called genes, so a read error is possible. The J gene is TRBJ1-5, the V gene TRBV12-3 or TRBV12-4; 7 bases fit TRBD1. This CDR3 contains 11 residues. DNA of the CDR3: TGTGCCAACAGTCTACGGGACAGCCAGCATTTT. This gives the protein CANSLRDSQHF.

The gene calls are TRBV4-2 and TRBJ2-3; 14 bases are a match to TRBD2. From germline, CDR1 is LGHNA and CDR2 YNFKEQ. Trimming removed 3 bases from V and 6 bases from J; junction bases left unmatched: 5. The CDR3 loop spans 16 amino acids. CDR3 sequence reads: CASSQGLAGDSDTQYF. CDR3 in DNA: TGTGCCAGCAGCCAGGGACTAGCGGGGGACTCGGATACGCAGTATTTT.

This clonotype was picked up many times. V and J are TRBV7-2 and TRBJ2-5, with TRBD1 as a possible D gene (5 bases). V was trimmed by 2 bases and J by 5 bases, leaving 12 bases between them. CDR3 length: 14 residues. The germline V gene encodes CDR1 SGHTA and CDR2 FQGNSA. CDR3 amino acids: CASSLQGRTETQYF. The CDR3 DNA follows: TGTGCCAGCAGCTTACAGGGTCGGACGGAGACCCAGTACTTC.

J is TRBJ1-5 and V is TRBV20-1, with a tentative D call TRBD1 (5 bases). This CDR3 contains 14 residues. Germline CDR1 is DFQATT and CDR2 is SNEGSKA (reference sequence). Trimming took 3 bases from V and 1 from J, leaving 10 bases between them. In DNA form, the CDR3 reads TGCAGTGCTAGCGTGGGGCCCAGCAATCAGCCCCAGCATTTT. As protein: CSASVGPSNQPQHF.

There are a few counts of this clonotype. This chain uses TRBV2 with TRBJ2-6; no clear D. This CDR3 is 14 amino acids long. V was trimmed by 4 bases and J by 1 base, leaving 5 bases between them. In germline, CDR1 is SNHLY, CDR2 FYNNEI. The CDR3 DNA reads TGTGCCAGCAGTGCGGAATCTGGGGCCAACGTCCTGACTTTC. The encoded protein is CASSAESGANVLTF.

Only a few counts were recorded for this clonotype. V is TRBV10-3 and J is TRBJ2-1, with 9 bases lining up with TRBD1. The germline V gene has CDR1 ENHRY and CDR2 SYGVKD. V shed 6 bases and J 6 bases; nucleotides not matched to a gene: 9. CDR3 length: 15 residues. The CDR3 DNA is TGTGCCATCAGAACCCCGGGACAGGGAGGCAATGAGCAGTTCTTC. Amino acid sequence: CAIRTPGQGGNEQFF.

This chain joins TRBV27 and TRBJ2-5; 9 bases line up with TRBD1. Germline CDR1 reads MNHEY; CDR2 reads SMNVEV (reference sequence). Trimming removed 10 bases from V and 11 bases from J; junction bases left unmatched: 14. The CDR3 consists of 13 residues. CDR3 DNA: TGTGCCAACTGGACAGGGGAGGGTAATGAGCAGTACTTC. Translation gives CANWTGEGNEQYF.

The V and J genes are TRBV5-4 and TRBJ1-1, with 7 nucleotides matching TRBD1. Losses at the gene ends were 0 bases for V and 4 bases for J; bases not matched to a gene: 12. The CDR3 has 17 residues. Germline CDR1 SGHNT, CDR2 YYREEE (reference sequence). The CDR3 DNA is TGTGCCAGCAGCTTGGCCAGGACAGGATGGGTAAGCACTGAAGCTTTCTTT. Its translation: CASSLARTGWVSTEAFF.

The V gene is TRBV20-1, the J gene TRBJ1-6; D is uncertain. The CDR3 runs to 15 residues. Trimming left V 6 bases short and J 2 bases short, with 14 bases between. Germline V gene lookup returns CDR1 DFQATT and CDR2 SNEGSKA (reference sequence). CDR3 in DNA: TGCAGTGCCCTAGCCGTCGGAACCTATAATTCACCCCTCCACTTT. Encoded protein: CSALAVGTYNSPLHF.

As to this clonotype: The CDR3 does not close with the conserved phenylalanine or tryptophan, likely indicating a read error. The rearrangement joins TRBV28 to TRBJ1-2, with D possibly matching TRBD1 (5 bases). CDR1 is MDHEN and CDR2 is SYDVKM in the germline V gene. The CDR3 runs to 14 residues. Trimming took 5 bases from V and 1 from J, leaving 11 bases between them. CDR3 loop: CASSQGEVNYGYTV. The CDR3 nucleotides read TGTGCCAGCAGTCAGGGTGAAGTTAACTATGGCTACACCGTC.

The V and J genes are TRBV27 and TRBJ2-3, with D tentatively TRBD1 (6 bases). Germline V gene sequence: CDR1 MNHEY, CDR2 SMNVEV (reference sequence). V gave up 0 bases and J gave up 8 bases, with 6 bases separating them. The CDR3 extends over 12 amino acids. The CDR3 coding sequence is TGTGCCAGCAGTTTATCGGGGGCTACGCAGTATTTT. Protein product: CASSLSGATQYF.

The chain is built from TRBV7-2 and TRBJ2-1; 12 bases match TRBD2. Germline CDR1 SGHTA, CDR2 FQGNSA. V lost 4 bases to trimming and J lost 4 bases; unmatched junction nucleotides: 8. This CDR3 has 17 residues. The chain's CDR3 is CASSSFPTSGGYNEQFF. The CDR3 DNA follows: TGTGCCAGCAGCTCATTTCCGACTAGCGGGGGATACAATGAGCAGTTCTTC.